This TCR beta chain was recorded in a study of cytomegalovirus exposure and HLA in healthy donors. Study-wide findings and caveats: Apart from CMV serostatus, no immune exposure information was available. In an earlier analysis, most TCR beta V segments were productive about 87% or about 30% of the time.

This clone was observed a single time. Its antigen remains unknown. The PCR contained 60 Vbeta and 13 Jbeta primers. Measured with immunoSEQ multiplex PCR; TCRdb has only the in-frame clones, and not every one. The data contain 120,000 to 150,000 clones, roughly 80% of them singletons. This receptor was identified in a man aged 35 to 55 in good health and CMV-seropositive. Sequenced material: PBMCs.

The CDR3 DNA follows: TGTGCCAGCAGTGACGAGAATAGCGGGAACAACAATGAGCAGTTCTTC. It is translated as CASSDENSGNNNEQFF. J is TRBJ2-1 and V is TRBV6-4; 8 bases are a match to TRBD2. Germline lookup yields CDR1 MRHNA and CDR2 SNTAGT. V gave up 2 bases and J gave up 5 bases; unmatched junction bases: 8. This CDR3 has 16 residues.